This entry concerns a single TCR beta chain. Its specificity is not known. Trimming at V came to 2 bases and at J to 5 bases, leaving 11 bases not matched to a gene. The CDR3 is 18 residues long. CDR1 is LNHDA, CDR2 SQIVND, per germline (reference sequence). This sample stems from a study of cytomegalovirus exposure and HLA in healthy donors. Whole-study context: In a previous analysis, some 120 million unique TCR beta sequences were found from 150 million to 200 million T cells. Study-wide results and limits: Later analysis suggested most CMV-associated TCR beta chains were HLA-restricted. Researchers catalogued over 150 TCR beta chains as cytomegalovirus-associated.

13 Jbeta primers and 60 Vbeta primers were used for the PCR. TCRdb's table, derived via immunoSEQ multiplex PCR, lists solely in-frame clones and lacks some. The sample records 99,000 or so clones, 75% to 90% being singletons. The sequence derives from a man aged 25-45 years in good health and CMV-seropositive. The rearrangement joins TRBV19 to TRBJ2-3; 12 bases align to TRBD1. The sample comprised PBMCs. The CDR3 DNA sequence: TGTGCCAGTAGTATATCCCCCGCCGGGACAGGGGGCCTAGATACGCAGTATTTT. This gives the protein CASSISPAGTGGLDTQYF. The full variable domain, with the rest looked up from reference TRBV19 and TRBJ2-3, is DGGITQSPKYLFRKEGQNVTLSCEQNLNHDAMYWYRQDPGQGLRLIYYSQIVNDFQKGDIAEGYSVSREKKESFPLTVTSAQKNPTAFYLCASSISPAGTGGLDTQYFGPGTRLTVL.